These 29 T cell receptor beta chains were all obtained from the same sample, sequenced in a study of blood T cells in healthy people across ages. Then a second PCR, running about 6 to 12 cycles, was carried out with a sample-barcoded 5' primer and a J-beta primer mix. One entry per CDR3 protein results from TCRdb running MiXCR on the 5' RACE reads. The profile shows more than 700,000 distinct CDR3 sequences, approximately 55% of them singletons. Sequenced material: blood. The receptors shown here come from a man older than 75 in good health.

J is TRBJ2-5 and V is TRBV5-4, with D perhaps assigned TRBD1 or TRBD2 (5 bases each). Trimming stripped 5 bases from V and 4 bases from J, with 18 bases between. Germline V gene sequence: CDR1 SGHNT, CDR2 YYREEE (reference sequence). CDR3 length equals 15 residues. CDR3 sequence: CASSWRTGTVETQYF. CDR3 bases: TGTGCCAGCAGTTGGCGGACCGGGACGGTAGAGACCCAGTACTTC.

The chain recombines TRBV4-1 with TRBJ2-1; D tentatively fits TRBD1 or TRBD2 (6 bases each). The V end lost 1 base, the J end lost 0 bases, and 16 bases lay between the germline ends. The CDR3 extends over 18 amino acids. The germline V gene has CDR1 MGHRA and CDR2 YSYEKL. CDR3: CASSQGGTGASSYNEQFF. In DNA form, the CDR3 reads TGCGCCAGCAGCCAAGGAGGGACGGGGGCTAGCTCCTACAATGAGCAGTTCTTC.

In the case of this clonotype: Since a much larger clone is just one base distant, this may be a read error. The chain joins TRBV6-6 to TRBJ2-7; no reliable D call. The V end was cut by 0 bases, the J end by 3 bases, with 6 bases between. Germline loops: CDR1 MNHNY, CDR2 SVGAGI (reference sequence). There are 13 residues in the CDR3. This chain's CDR3 is CASSYSTFYEQYF. CDR3 nucleotides: TGTGCCAGCAGTTACTCGACCTTCTACGAGCAGTACTTC.

V usage is TRBV2 and J usage is TRBJ2-5; TRBD2 aligns across 7 bases. V lost 3 bases and J lost 5; bases outside the gene matches: 6. This CDR3 spans 14 amino acids. Germline lookup yields CDR1 SNHLY and CDR2 FYNNEI. The CDR3 sequence is CASSDGGGGETQYF. The CDR3 DNA reads TGTGCCAGCAGTGATGGTGGGGGAGGGGAGACCCAGTACTTC.

The chain carries TRBV25-1 and TRBJ2-3, with a possible D match to TRBD1 (5 bases). V was clipped by 0 bases and J by 14 bases, with 12 bases between them. CDR3 length equals 12 residues. Germline V gene data show CDR1 as MGHDK and CDR2 as SYGVNS. The CDR3 spells CASSEYRGEAYF. CDR3 nucleotide sequence: TGTGCCAGCAGTGAATATAGGGGCGAAGCGTATTTT.

The chain employs TRBV3-1 and TRBJ1-1; 9 bases map to TRBD1. This CDR3 comprises 14 residues. Trimming at V came to 6 bases and at J to 2 bases, leaving 4 bases not matched to a gene. CDR1 is LGHDT and CDR2 is YNNKEL in the germline V gene (reference sequence). The CDR3 loop reads CASRKQGANTEAFF. CDR3 DNA: TGTGCCAGCAGGAAACAGGGGGCCAACACTGAAGCTTTCTTT.

The CDR3 nucleotides are TGTGCCAGCAGTGCGACTAGCGGGTCCCTAGGGACCTACGAGCAGTACTTC. Encoded protein: CASSATSGSLGTYEQYF. The V gene is TRBV6-1, the J gene TRBJ2-7; TRBD2 matches 10 bases. The J segment lost 2 bases and the V segment lost 4 bases, leaving 11 bases of the junction unmatched. Germline V gene sequence: CDR1 MNHNS, CDR2 SASEGT. There are 17 residues in the CDR3.

This clonotype was detected only a few times. The junction and the germline gene differ at one end; a read error may be behind it. V usage is TRBV20-1 and J usage is TRBJ2-7; D gene uncertain. There are 11 residues in the CDR3. Germline lookup yields CDR1 DFQATT and CDR2 SNEGSKA (reference sequence). The CDR3 loop is CGSHFSYEQYF. In DNA, the CDR3 is TGTGGCAGTCACTTCTCCTACGAGCAGTACTTC.

The sample holds a few counts of this clonotype. The gene calls are TRBV28 and TRBJ2-7; TRBD2 agrees at 10 bases. Trimming took 5 bases from V and 5 from J; bases not matched to a gene: 3. The CDR3 loop spans 13 amino acids. CDR1 and CDR2 from the germline V gene are MDHEN and SYDVKM. CDR3 residues: CASSGGLANEQYF. CDR3 sequence (DNA): TGTGCCAGCAGTGGGGGACTAGCGAACGAGCAGTACTTC.

This clonotype has at least ten counts. The chain recombines TRBV20-1 with TRBJ2-7, with D possibly being TRBD2 (5 bases). The V end lost 3 bases, the J end lost 2 bases, and 8 bases lay between the germline ends. Germline CDR1 is DFQATT and CDR2 is SNEGSKA (reference sequence). This CDR3 region has 12 residues. CDR3 protein: CSASGNAYEQYF. CDR3 in DNA: TGCAGTGCTAGCGGGAACGCCTACGAGCAGTACTTC.

The rearrangement uses TRBV5-6 and TRBJ2-3; 7 bases align to TRBD1. Germline loops: CDR1 SGHDT, CDR2 YYEEEE. Trimming at V came to 4 bases and at J to 2 bases, leaving 7 bases not matched to a gene. The CDR3 extends over 15 amino acids. CDR3 nucleotide sequence: TGTGCCAGCAGCATCAACAGGGGAATCACAGATACGCAGTATTTT. Translating it yields CASSINRGITDTQYF.

This clonotype was observed a handful of times. The chain couples TRBV5-1 to TRBJ2-1, with a possible D match to TRBD2 (5 bases). Germline assignment: CDR1 SGHRS and CDR2 YFSETQ. V lost 5 bases and J lost 7, with 16 bases in between. The CDR3 runs to 14 residues. For the CDR3, the DNA is TGCGCCAGCAGTAATGGGCGGTCGGGGAATGAGCAGTTCTTC. Its protein product is CASSNGRSGNEQFF. The variable domain in full, completed from reference TRBV5-1 and TRBJ2-1, reads KAGVTQTPRYLIKTRGQQVTLSCSPISGHRSVSWYQQTPGQGLQFLFEYFSETQRNKGNFPGRFSGRQFSNSRSEMNVSTLELGDSALYLCASSNGRSGNEQFFGPGTRLTVL.

This chain connects TRBV20-1 to TRBJ1-1; tentative D call: TRBD1 (6 bases). This CDR3 comprises 13 residues. With 5 bases removed from V and 4 bases from J, the gap between germline ends came to 14 bases. The germline gives CDR1 DFQATT, CDR2 SNEGSKA (reference sequence). CDR3 protein: CSAGGGRGTEAFF. CDR3 bases: TGCAGTGCTGGGGGGGGGCGAGGCACTGAAGCTTTCTTT.

This chain links TRBV6-4 with TRBJ2-5; TRBD2 agrees at 7 bases. The CDR3 contains 13 residues. Germline loops: CDR1 MRHNA, CDR2 SNTAGT. V was clipped by 3 bases and J by 6 bases; unmatched bases: 4. CDR3 sequence (DNA): TGTGCCAGCAGTGAAGGCAGCGGGAAGACCCAGTACTTC. This encodes CASSEGSGKTQYF.

V and J are TRBV13 and TRBJ2-7; 9 bases match TRBD1. The V and J ends lost 0 bases and 0 bases, in that order; junction bases with no gene match: 6. From germline, CDR1 is PRHDT and CDR2 FYEKMQ (reference sequence). The CDR3 loop spans 17 amino acids. CDR3 nucleotides: TGTGCCAGCAGCTTAGGGGTTTGGGACAGGGCCTCCTACGAGCAGTACTTC. Translating it yields CASSLGVWDRASYEQYF.

The chain links TRBV7-2 to TRBJ2-1, with TRBD2 as a possible D gene (5 bases). CDR3 size: 18 residues. Germline CDR1 SGHTA, CDR2 FQGNSA. Trimming took 5 bases from V and 0 from J, leaving 20 bases between them. In DNA, the CDR3 is TGTGCCAGCAGCCCCAGACTACTAGGATTGGTCTCCTACAATGAGCAGTTCTTC. Translation: CASSPRLLGLVSYNEQFF.

The CDR3 loop reads CASRRAGRHSGANVLTF. The CDR3, as DNA: TGTGCCAGCCGTCGAGCAGGGAGGCACTCTGGGGCCAACGTCCTGACTTTC. J is TRBJ2-6 and V is TRBV27; D might be TRBD2 (6 bases). The CDR3 extends over 17 amino acids. Deletions cut 8 bases from V and 0 bases from J, with 17 bases between. Germline V gene sequence: CDR1 MNHEY, CDR2 SMNVEV (reference sequence).

Comment on this clonotype: A much larger clone is a single base away; this may be a read error. CDR3 nucleotide sequence: TGCAGTGCTAGATATAGGAGCTCTGGGGCCAACGTCCTGACTTTC. It specifies CSARYRSSGANVLTF. The genes are TRBV20-1 and TRBJ2-6; no reliable D call. The CDR3 contains 15 residues. CDR1 and CDR2 from the germline V gene are DFQATT and SNEGSKA (reference sequence). V gave up 2 bases and J gave up 0 bases, with 8 bases separating them.

A note on this clonotype: This sequence may be a read error, since a much larger clone differs from it by one base. The rearrangement joins TRBV13 to TRBJ2-7; D might be TRBD1 or TRBD2, each matching 5 bases. Looked up from germline, CDR1 is PRHDT and CDR2 is FYEKMQ (reference sequence). This CDR3 is 13 amino acids long. CDR3 DNA sequence: TGTGTCAGCAGCTTATGGGGGACCTACGAGCAGTACTTC. Translated: CVSSLWGTYEQYF.

The rearrangement links TRBV27 to TRBJ2-7; 9 bases match TRBD1. The CDR3 covers 15 residues. Germline V CDR1 and CDR2: MNHEY, SMNVEV (reference sequence). J gave up 5 bases and V 7 bases, and 12 bases lay outside the gene matches. The DNA of the CDR3 is TGTGCCAGCACTCCCCGGGACAGGGTACCTGACGAGCAGTACTTC. This encodes CASTPRDRVPDEQYF.

About this clonotype itself: The junction shows a germline mismatch at one end, possibly a read error. V usage is TRBV6-2 or TRBV6-3 and J usage is TRBJ2-4; D is ambiguous. The CDR3 sequence is 15 residues long. Germline CDR1 reads MNHEY; CDR2 reads SVGEGT. This CDR3 reads CATRTVLLAKNIQYF. The CDR3 coding sequence is TGTGCCACCCGGACGGTTCTCTTAGCCAAGAACATTCAGTACTTC.

V and J are TRBV10-3 and TRBJ2-7; D may match TRBD1 or TRBD2 (5 bases each). V shed 2 bases and J shed 2 bases, with 16 bases lying between them. Germline loops: CDR1 ENHRY, CDR2 SYGVKD. CDR3 length equals 16 residues. DNA of the CDR3: TGTGCCATCAGTGAGGGGGGTCCCCGACTAACCTACGAGCAGTACTTC. Amino acid sequence: CAISEGGPRLTYEQYF.

The chain employs TRBV13 and TRBJ2-7; the D is unclear. The CDR3 is 15 residues long. Germline V gene data show CDR1 as PRHDT and CDR2 as FYEKMQ (reference sequence). The V gene lost 1 base and the J gene lost 0 bases, with 10 bases spanning the gap. The CDR3 loop reads CASSLERLGSYEQYF. The CDR3 DNA sequence: TGTGCCAGCAGCTTAGAACGGCTAGGCTCCTACGAGCAGTACTTC.

This chain uses TRBV11-2 with TRBJ2-1; TRBD1 matches at 8 bases. CDR3 length: 15 amino acids. CDR1 SGHAT and CDR2 FQNNGV come from the germline V gene. V dropped 1 base and J dropped 5; count of bases not matched to a gene: 4. The CDR3, as DNA: TGTGCCAGCAGCTTAGCAGGGGGCGCCGACAATGAGCAGTTCTTC. Translated, it gives CASSLAGGADNEQFF. Supplemented by reference TRBV11-2 and TRBJ2-1, the full variable domain reads EAGVAQSPRYKIIEKRQSVAFWCNPISGHATLYWYQQILGQGPKLLIQFQNNGVVDDSQLPKDRFSAERLKGVDSTLKIQPAKLEDSAVYLCASSLAGGADNEQFFGPGTRLTVL.

The rearrangement joins TRBV5-1 to TRBJ2-7, with D perhaps TRBD2 (5 bases). The CDR3 runs 16 residues. The germline V and J ends were trimmed by 0 bases and 0 bases, with 13 bases remaining between them. Germline assignment: CDR1 SGHRS and CDR2 YFSETQ. The CDR3 nucleotides are TGCGCCAGCAGCTTGGAATTAGGCGGGTACTCCTACGAGCAGTACTTC. Translation gives CASSLELGGYSYEQYF.

In regard to this clonotype: At one end the junction does not follow the germline gene, possibly because of a read error. This chain connects TRBV11-2 to TRBJ2-1, with 8 bases lining up with TRBD2. The CDR3 runs 20 residues. In germline, CDR1 is SGHAT, CDR2 FQNNGV. In nucleotides, the CDR3 is TGTGCCAGCAGCTTATCGTGGTCCAGGAGGCGGGAGGACTCCTGCAATGAGCAGTTCTTC. As protein: CASSLSWSRRREDSCNEQFF.

This clonotype was seen a few times. The rearrangement joins TRBV10-3 to TRBJ2-5; 15 bases are a match to TRBD2. CDR1 and CDR2 from the germline V gene are ENHRY and SYGVKD. The V gene end was trimmed by 4 bases and the J gene end by 4 bases; junction bases not matched to a gene: 1. The length of the CDR3 is 15 residues. The chain's CDR3 is CAISGGLAGGETQYF. For the CDR3, the DNA is TGTGCCATCAGTGGGGGACTAGCGGGAGGAGAGACCCAGTACTTC.

This clonotype was counted a single time. The rearrangement links TRBV28 to TRBJ2-7, with 9 bases matching TRBD1. V trimming: 7 bases; J trimming: 2 bases; junction bases outside the gene matches: 9. This CDR3 region has 15 residues. Germline V gene lookup returns CDR1 MDHEN and CDR2 SYDVKM. CDR3 sequence reads: CASTLDGTGPYEQYF. DNA of the CDR3: TGTGCCAGCACCTTGGACGGGACAGGGCCCTACGAGCAGTACTTC.

The chain is built from TRBV10-3 and TRBJ2-7; perhaps TRBD2 as D (6 bases). The end of the DNA fits TRBJ2-5 better, so the J call may be wrong. CDR1 ENHRY and CDR2 SYGVKD come from the germline V gene. The CDR3 contains 15 residues. For the CDR3, the DNA is TGTGCCATCAGTGAGTCGGGGGGTTACCAAGAGACCCAGTACTTC. It specifies CAISESGGYQETQYF.